This section outlines one TCR beta chain sequence together with its context. Its antigen remains unknown. The PCR used 60 Vbeta and 13 Jbeta primers. Authors' methods: Among the unique TCR beta chains that a later analysis counted, around 72 million in all, about 11 million were shared. Method: immunoSEQ multiplex PCR; TCRdb's copy keeps in-frame clones and lacks some. V and J calls and clone size are as listed in that table; D and trimming were resolved from the DNA. The table has roughly 86,000 clones, 60% to 80% seen once. It was healthy bone marrow donors who served as donors. CDR1 and CDR2 (germline): SGHRS, YFSETQ. The CDR3 runs to 18 residues. The V gene end was trimmed by 0 bases and the J gene end by 2 bases; junction bases not matched to a gene: 11. The sample belongs to a study of cytomegalovirus exposure and HLA in healthy donors. Study-wide points: According to reports, the classifier identified cytomegalovirus status with high specificity and sensitivity.

Input material: PBMCs. The TCR was taken from a female donor in good health and CMV-seronegative. The chain is built from TRBV5-1 and TRBJ2-7; TRBD2 matches at 10 bases. This chain's CDR3 is CASSLVPSGSQAAYEQYF. CDR3 sequence (DNA): TGCGCCAGCAGCTTGGTTCCTAGCGGGAGCCAGGCCGCCTACGAGCAGTACTTC.